The 18 T cell receptor beta chains presented below share a single source sample, sequenced in a study of OX40 agonist ivuxolimab in advanced cancers. Sequencing was performed with immunoSEQ multiplex PCR; in TCRdb, only in-frame clones are kept and a portion is missing. The sample records 50,000 to 65,000 clones, 80% to 85% being singletons. The sequenced sample was CD4+ or CD8+ T cells sorted from blood, obtained in a trial of the OX40 agonist ivuxolimab. These receptors were collected from an adult with an advanced solid tumor such as melanoma, head and neck, liver or kidney cancer.

DNA of the CDR3: TGTGCCTGGAGTAGGGATATGGGGTACTACGAGCAGTACTTC. Protein sequence: CAWSRDMGYYEQYF. J is TRBJ2-7 and V is TRBV30; D remains unclear. Germline-derived CDR1 and CDR2 are GTSNPN and SVGIG (reference sequence). V gave up 2 bases and J gave up 3 bases, with 14 bases separating them. The CDR3 length is 14 residues.

The rearrangement links TRBV4-1 to TRBJ1-2; 8 nucleotides line up with TRBD1. The germline V gene has CDR1 MGHRA and CDR2 YSYEKL. V lost 0 bases to trimming and J lost 1 base; unmatched junction nucleotides: 4. The CDR3 has 16 residues. DNA of the CDR3: TGCGCCAGCAGCCAAGAAGCAGGGGGCATTAACTATGGCTACACCTTC. Translated: CASSQEAGGINYGYTF.

V gene TRBV29-1 combines with J gene TRBJ2-1; D not resolved. Germline V gives CDR1 SQVTM, CDR2 ANQGSEA. Trimming removed 7 bases from V and 8 bases from J, with 12 bases in between. The CDR3 runs to 11 residues. The CDR3 DNA is TGCAGCGGAGGTACTAATGATGAGCAGTTCTTC. Encoded protein: CSGGTNDEQFF.

As concerns this clone: Relative to the germline gene, one junction end is altered; a read error may explain this. The V call is TRBV5-6, the J call TRBJ2-1; TRBD2 agrees at 15 bases. CDR3 size: 15 residues. Germline V gene data show CDR1 as SGHDT and CDR2 as YYEEEE. The CDR3 here is CASSVESGTSGRLVF. The CDR3 DNA is TGTGCCAGCAGCGTTGAATCCGGGACTAGCGGGAGGTTGGTCTTC.

This chain uses TRBV6-5 with TRBJ2-7, with TRBD2 as a possible D gene (5 bases). V was shortened by 0 bases and J by 2 bases, with 14 bases between the two germline ends. The germline V gene encodes CDR1 MNHEY and CDR2 SVGAGI. The CDR3 sequence is 16 residues long. The CDR3 region is CASSYSMAGAAYEQYF. The CDR3 bases are TGTGCCAGCAGTTACTCTATGGCGGGCGCAGCCTACGAGCAGTACTTC.

The rearrangement joins TRBV11-2 to TRBJ1-2; 8 bases map to TRBD1. Unmatched junction bases numbered 4, after V lost 0 bases and J lost 4 bases. Per germline, CDR1 SGHAT and CDR2 FQNNGV. The CDR3 length is 15 residues. The CDR3 loop is CASSLDRGRGYGYTF. CDR3 sequence (DNA): TGTGCCAGCAGCTTAGACAGGGGGCGCGGCTATGGCTACACCTTC.

V gene TRBV6-4 combines with J gene TRBJ2-7; D remains unclear. This CDR3 spans 15 amino acids. In germline, CDR1 is MRHNA, CDR2 SNTAGT. The V gene lost 7 bases and the J gene lost 3 bases, with 19 bases spanning the gap. CDR3 nucleotide sequence: TGTGCCAGCAAAGTAGCTGGAACCGACGTCTACGAGCAGTACTTC. It translates to CASKVAGTDVYEQYF.

V and J are TRBV19 and TRBJ1-4; the D is unclear. The V and J ends lost 6 bases and 5 bases respectively, with 10 bases between them. CDR1 and CDR2 from the germline V gene are LNHDA and SQIVND (reference sequence). CDR3 size: 13 residues. Here the CDR3 reads CASSGRENEKLFF. In nucleotides, the CDR3 is TGTGCCAGTAGCGGCAGAGAAAATGAAAAACTGTTTTTT.

The chain links TRBV6-6 to TRBJ1-1, with D uncertain. Germline V gene lookup returns CDR1 MNHNY and CDR2 SVGAGI (reference sequence). CDR3 size: 13 residues. V gave up 4 bases and J gave up 0 bases, with 6 bases separating them. The CDR3 sequence is CASSSRMNTEAFF. As DNA, the CDR3 is TGTGCCAGCAGTTCGAGAATGAACACTGAAGCTTTCTTT.

The chain recombines TRBV7-8 with TRBJ2-1; a weak D match, TRBD1 (5 bases). The CDR3 runs 17 residues. V lost 1 base and J 0 bases, leaving 13 bases between the germline ends. Germline V gene sequence: CDR1 SGHVS, CDR2 FQNEAQ. The CDR3 is CASSLVPQGSSYNEQFF. The CDR3, as DNA: TGTGCCAGCAGCTTAGTTCCGCAGGGCAGCTCCTACAATGAGCAGTTCTTC.

J is TRBJ2-1 and V is TRBV7-2; maybe TRBD1 (5 bases). From germline, CDR1 is SGHTA and CDR2 FQGNSA. Trimming removed 5 bases from V and 2 bases from J, with 13 bases in between. The CDR3 covers 15 residues. CDR3 bases: TGTGCCAGCAGCCTGCGACAGCTTACCTACAATGAGCAGTTCTTC. Translating gives CASSLRQLTYNEQFF.

The chain employs TRBV29-1 and TRBJ2-1; the match to TRBD2 covers 8 bases. J gave up 15 bases and V 4 bases, and 8 bases lay outside the gene matches. This CDR3 contains 11 residues. Germline CDR1 is SQVTM and CDR2 is ANQGSEA. The CDR3 DNA follows: TGCAGCGTTGTCCCGGGGGGGGTAACGTTCTTC. Protein sequence: CSVVPGGVTFF.

The chain combines TRBV15 with TRBJ1-3; no firm D call. The CDR3 spans 17 residues. V was trimmed by 0 bases and J by 0 bases, leaving 12 bases between them. Germline loops: CDR1 LNHNV, CDR2 YYDKDF (reference sequence). As DNA, the CDR3 is TGTGCCACCAGCAGAGATTACGGGCCTAGCTCTGGAAACACCATATATTTT. This encodes CATSRDYGPSSGNTIYF. The full variable domain, its missing parts supplied by reference TRBV15 and TRBJ1-3, is DAMVIQNPRYQVTQFGKPVTLSCSQTLNHNVMYWYQQKSSQAPKLLFHYYDKDFNNEADTPDNFQSRRPNTSFCFLDIRSPGLGDTAMYLCATSRDYGPSSGNTIYFGEGSWLTVV.

For this clone: The identical CDR3 is also encoded by other nucleotide sequences in the sample. This sequence joins TRBV29-1 and TRBJ2-3; no clear D. The CDR3 has 11 amino acids. V lost 6 bases to trimming and J lost 4 bases, with 8 bases between them. Germline loops: CDR1 SQVTM, CDR2 ANQGSEA. The CDR3 region is CSVIRADTQYF. The CDR3 nucleotides are TGCAGCGTGATCCGAGCAGATACGCAGTATTTT.

V and J are TRBV5-1 and TRBJ2-7; no reliable D call. The length of the CDR3 is 14 residues. Trimming left V 7 bases short and J 0 bases short, with 14 bases between. Looked up from germline, CDR1 is SGHRS and CDR2 is YFSETQ. The CDR3 is CASSFFEVSYEQYF. The CDR3 DNA reads as TGCGCCAGCTCCTTTTTCGAGGTCTCCTACGAGCAGTACTTC.

The V call is TRBV5-5, the J call TRBJ2-1; 11 nucleotides line up with TRBD1. The CDR3 runs 16 residues. Germline V CDR1 and CDR2: SGHKS, YYEKEE (reference sequence). V was pared by 4 bases and J by 2 bases, with 5 bases of the junction left unmatched. CDR3 nucleotide sequence: TGTGCCAGCAGCCGCGGGACAGGGGGAACCTACAATGAGCAGTTCTTC. This gives the protein CASSRGTGGTYNEQFF.

This sequence joins TRBV2 and TRBJ1-5; 7 nucleotides match TRBD1. The CDR3 consists of 14 residues. With 3 bases clipped from V and 6 bases from J, the junction kept 5 bases outside the gene matches. Germline V gives CDR1 SNHLY, CDR2 FYNNEI. The CDR3 loop is CASSEGTEGQPQHF. CDR3 in DNA: TGTGCCAGCAGTGAGGGGACAGAGGGTCAGCCCCAGCATTTT.

The rearrangement uses TRBV5-4 and TRBJ1-1; D not resolved. The V gene's germline CDR1 is SGHNT and CDR2 YYREEE (reference sequence). This CDR3 has 15 amino acids. V was cut by 5 bases and J by 5 bases, with 19 bases left in between. The CDR3 region is CASRTGTTRTTEAFF. DNA for the CDR3: TGTGCCAGCAGGACGGGCACGACAAGAACAACTGAAGCTTTCTTT.